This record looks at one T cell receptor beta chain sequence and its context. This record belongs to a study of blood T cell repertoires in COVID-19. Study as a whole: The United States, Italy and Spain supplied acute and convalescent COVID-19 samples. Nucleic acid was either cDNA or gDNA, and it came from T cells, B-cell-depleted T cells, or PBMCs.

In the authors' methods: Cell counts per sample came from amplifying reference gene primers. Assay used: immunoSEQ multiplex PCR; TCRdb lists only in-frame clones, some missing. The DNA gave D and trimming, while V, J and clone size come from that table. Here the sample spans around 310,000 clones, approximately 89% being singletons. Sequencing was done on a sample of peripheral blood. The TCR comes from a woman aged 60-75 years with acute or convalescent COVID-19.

The CDR3 DNA is TGTGCCACCGGGACAGGGCGGCATGACACCGGGGAGCTGTTTTTT. Translation gives CATGTGRHDTGELFF. The chain recombines TRBV24-1 with TRBJ2-2; the match to TRBD1 covers 9 bases. Trimming cost V 9 bases and J 3 bases; bases outside gene matches: 7. This CDR3 comprises 15 residues. Germline-derived CDR1 and CDR2 are KGHDR and SFDVKD.